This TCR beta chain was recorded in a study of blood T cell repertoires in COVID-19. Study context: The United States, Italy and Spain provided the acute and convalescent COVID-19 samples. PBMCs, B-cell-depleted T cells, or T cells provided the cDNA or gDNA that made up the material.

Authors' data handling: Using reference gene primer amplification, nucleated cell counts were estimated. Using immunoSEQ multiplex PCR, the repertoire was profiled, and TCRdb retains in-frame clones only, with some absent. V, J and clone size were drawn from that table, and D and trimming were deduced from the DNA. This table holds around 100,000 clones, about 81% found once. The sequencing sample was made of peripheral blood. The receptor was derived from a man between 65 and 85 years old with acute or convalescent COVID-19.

CDR3 DNA: TGTGCCGCCCGGGACAGGGGGCACACTGAAGCTTTCTTT. Translating it yields CAARDRGHTEAFF. The rearrangement links TRBV28 to TRBJ1-1, with 12 bases that match TRBD1. This CDR3 has 13 residues. Per germline, CDR1 MDHEN and CDR2 SYDVKM. The trim removed 11 bases at V and 3 bases at J, leaving 4 bases unmatched. Using reference TRBV28 and TRBJ1-1 for the parts outside the CDR3, the full variable domain is DVKVTQSSRYLVKRTGEKVFLECVQDMDHENMFWYRQDPGLGLRLIYFSYDVKMKEKGDIPEGYSVSREKKERFSLILESASTNQTSMYLCAARDRGHTEAFFGQGTRLTVV.